These 21 T cell receptor beta chains share one sample of origin, sequenced in a study of T cells in Graves' hyperthyroidism and ophthalmopathy. Amplified TCR beta CDR3 regions derived from RNA transcripts. Using the HTBI primer set, a first-round RT-PCR was run on the TCR CDR3. TCRdb reprocessed the multiplex PCR reads via MiXCR and lists one record per CDR3 protein. The table has around 600,000 distinct CDR3 sequences, roughly 46% seen once; the top ten hold under 8%. Sequencing was carried out using peripheral blood or thyroid tissue (not recorded which). The receptors were gathered from an adult man with Graves' disease, either hyperthyroidism or ophthalmopathy (not recorded which).

CDR3: CAGTGTSYNSPLHF. In nucleotides, the CDR3 is TGTGCCGGAACCGGGACATCTTATAATTCACCCCTCCACTTT. The chain has TRBV2 and TRBJ1-6, with D possibly TRBD1 on 6 matching bases. Germline CDR1 and CDR2: SNHLY and FYNNEI. Trimming left V 11 bases short and J 4 bases short, with 15 bases between. CDR3 length equals 14 residues.

At least ten counts were recorded for this clonotype. The rearrangement uses TRBV7-9 and TRBJ2-5; D is unclear. The CDR3 totals 16 residues. Trimming pared 2 bases from V and 2 bases from J, leaving 15 bases between. Germline V gives CDR1 SEHNR, CDR2 FQNEAQ (reference sequence). The CDR3 protein is CASSLIGQDRQETQYF. CDR3 DNA sequence: TGTGCCAGCAGCTTAATCGGGCAGGACCGACAAGAGACCCAGTACTTC.

Only a few counts were recorded for this clonotype. The chain links TRBV5-1 to TRBJ2-7; D is possibly TRBD2 (6 bases). V was clipped by 0 bases and J by 3 bases, with 10 bases between them. Germline CDR1 reads SGHRS; CDR2 reads YFSETQ. The CDR3 spans 14 residues. CDR3 protein: CASSLVAGIYEQYF. The DNA of the CDR3 is TGCGCCAGCAGCTTGGTTGCGGGGATCTACGAGCAGTACTTC. Based on the CDR3 plus reference TRBV5-1 and TRBJ2-7, the full variable domain is KAGVTQTPRYLIKTRGQQVTLSCSPISGHRSVSWYQQTPGQGLQFLFEYFSETQRNKGNFPGRFSGRQFSNSRSEMNVSTLELGDSALYLCASSLVAGIYEQYFGPGTRLTVT.

This clonotype was seen at least ten times. This chain joins TRBV7-2 and TRBJ2-2; D is undetermined. Germline V gives CDR1 SGHTA, CDR2 FQGNSA. The CDR3 consists of 15 residues. Trimming cost V 5 bases and J 2 bases, with 12 bases left between them. The CDR3 spells CASSLFSANTGELFF. CDR3 coding DNA: TGTGCCAGCAGCCTATTCAGCGCAAACACCGGGGAGCTGTTTTTT.

This clonotype showed up many times. The rearrangement uses TRBV29-1 and TRBJ2-6, with 8 positions matching TRBD1. The CDR3 totals 16 residues. The J segment lost 1 base and the V segment lost 4 bases, leaving 6 bases of the junction unmatched. The germline V gene has CDR1 SQVTM and CDR2 ANQGSEA. The CDR3 reads CSVAHRGLSGANVLTF. CDR3 nucleotides: TGCAGCGTTGCGCACAGGGGGTTATCTGGGGCCAACGTCCTGACTTTC.

Notes on this clonotype: This may arise from a read error, as a much more abundant clone is one base away. The chain has TRBV11-2 and TRBJ2-7; unclear D gene. The length of the CDR3 is 13 residues. Germline CDR1 SGHAT, CDR2 FQNNGV. The CDR3 here is CARSNPTDYEQYF. The CDR3 nucleotides read TGTGCCCGCAGTAACCCGACGGACTACGAGCAGTACTTC.

This clonotype was observed at least ten times. The J gene is TRBJ2-7, the V gene TRBV15; TRBD1 is a possible D gene (6 bases). The CDR3 spans 12 residues. V was shortened by 10 bases and J by 1 base, with 11 bases between the two germline ends. Germline V lookup: CDR1 LNHNV, CDR2 YYDKDF (reference sequence). The CDR3 loop reads CAIPDRSYEQYF. CDR3 sequence (DNA): TGTGCCATCCCGGACAGATCCTACGAGCAGTACTTC.

This clonotype has a single count. A much larger clone lies a single base off, so this may be a read error. The chain employs TRBV2 and TRBJ1-3, with D perhaps TRBD1 (6 bases). This CDR3 has 13 residues. CDR1 SNHLY and CDR2 FYNNEI come from the germline V gene. Here the CDR3 reads CASSTGFGNTIHF. The DNA for the CDR3 is TGTGCCAGCAGCACAGGGTTTGGAAACACCATACATTTT.

This clonotype has a handful of counts. The chain couples TRBV10-3 to TRBJ1-1, with D hard to call. The CDR3 has 14 amino acids. Trimming cost V 3 bases and J 4 bases, with 12 bases left between them. In germline, CDR1 is ENHRY, CDR2 SYGVKD. This CDR3 is CAISDPVRGTEAFF. In DNA, the CDR3 is TGTGCCATCAGTGATCCAGTTCGGGGCACTGAAGCTTTCTTT.

The chain recombines TRBV2 with TRBJ1-6, with D maybe TRBD1 (5 bases). Germline values: CDR1 SNHLY, CDR2 FYNNEI. Trimming left V 1 base short and J 10 bases short, with 11 bases between. This CDR3 is 14 amino acids long. DNA for the CDR3: TGTGCCAGCAGTGAAGGGGGCGGGCTATCACCCCTCCACTTT. It specifies CASSEGGGLSPLHF.

J is TRBJ1-2 and V is TRBV7-6; the D is unclear. This CDR3 is 16 amino acids long. V was clipped by 2 bases and J by 1 base, with 14 bases between them. Germline CDR1 reads SGHVS; CDR2 reads FNYEAQ. For the CDR3, the DNA is TGTGCCAGCAGCTTATGGAGCGGGGAAATTAACTATGGCTACACCTTC. Encoded protein: CASSLWSGEINYGYTF.

The CDR3 here is CASIRNRGAKNTEAFF. The DNA of the CDR3 is TGTGCCAGTATTAGAAATCGGGGGGCGAAGAACACTGAAGCTTTCTTT. V gene TRBV19 combines with J gene TRBJ1-1; TRBD1 is a possible D gene (6 bases). This CDR3 contains 16 residues. Germline loops: CDR1 LNHDA, CDR2 SQIVND (reference sequence). V was pared by 7 bases and J by 1 base, with 19 bases between.

The V and J genes are TRBV6-1 and TRBJ2-7; TRBD1 is a possible D gene (6 bases). Per the germline V gene, CDR1 is MNHNS and CDR2 is SASEGT. Trimming pared 7 bases from V and 0 bases from J, leaving 19 bases between. This CDR3 is 16 amino acids long. The CDR3 here is CASTPVRGPSSYEQYF. In DNA, the CDR3 is TGTGCCAGCACCCCGGTCAGGGGCCCGAGCTCCTACGAGCAGTACTTC.

J is TRBJ2-5 and V is TRBV29-1, with 10 bases matching TRBD1. In germline, CDR1 is SQVTM, CDR2 ANQGSEA. The CDR3 consists of 12 residues. Trimming took 3 bases from V and 5 from J; bases not matched to a gene: 0. For the CDR3, the DNA is TGCAGCGTTGAGGGACAGGGGGAGACCCAGTACTTC. Encoded protein: CSVEGQGETQYF.

The chain carries TRBV11-2 and TRBJ2-7; 12 bases match TRBD2. The CDR3 sequence is 15 residues long. CDR1 is SGHAT, CDR2 FQNNGV, per germline. The V and J ends lost 6 bases and 4 bases, in that order; junction bases with no gene match: 7. The CDR3 spells CASSYGLAGRYEQYF. The DNA of the CDR3 is TGTGCCAGCAGTTATGGACTAGCGGGGCGGTACGAGCAGTACTTC. Supplemented by reference TRBV11-2 and TRBJ2-7, the full variable domain reads EAGVAQSPRYKIIEKRQSVAFWCNPISGHATLYWYQQILGQGPKLLIQFQNNGVVDDSQLPKDRFSAERLKGVDSTLKIQPAKLEDSAVYLCASSYGLAGRYEQYFGPGTRLTVT.

At least ten counts were recorded for this clonotype. This chain joins TRBV7-2 and TRBJ2-7, with a weak D call TRBD2 (5 bases). In germline, CDR1 is SGHTA, CDR2 FQGNSA. CDR3 length: 14 residues. V lost 4 bases, J lost 0 bases, and 10 bases lay in between. The CDR3 coding sequence is TGTGCCAGCAGCTCGAGGACTGTCTCCTACGAGCAGTACTTC. It translates to CASSSRTVSYEQYF. The complete variable domain, with remaining parts taken from reference TRBV7-2 and TRBJ2-7, reads GAGVSQSPSNKVTEKGKDVELRCDPISGHTALYWYRQSLGQGLEFLIYFQGNSAPDKSGLPSDRFSAERTGGSVSTLTIQRTQQEDSAVYLCASSSRTVSYEQYFGPGTRLTVT.

The chain has TRBV6-5 and TRBJ2-7; D uncertain. V shed 5 bases and J shed 3 bases, with 11 bases lying between them. This CDR3 spans 13 amino acids. Germline V gene data show CDR1 as MNHEY and CDR2 as SVGAGI. The CDR3 nucleotides are TGTGCCAGCAGTGAAGGAACATACTACGAGCAGTACTTC. It encodes CASSEGTYYEQYF.

The chain recombines TRBV19 with TRBJ1-5; 7 nucleotides align to TRBD1. Germline CDR1 reads LNHDA; CDR2 reads SQIVND (reference sequence). The CDR3 runs to 14 residues. The ends lost 7 bases at V and 4 bases at J; junction bases unmatched: 7. Here the CDR3 reads CASTSTGTNQPQHF. CDR3 in DNA: TGTGCCAGTACCTCGACAGGGACAAATCAGCCCCAGCATTTT.

This sequence joins TRBV20-1 and TRBJ2-7, with a possible D match to TRBD2 (6 bases). Between the trimmed V and J ends, which lost 6 bases and 2 bases, there was a span of 17 bases. The CDR3 sequence is 14 residues long. CDR1 and CDR2 (germline): DFQATT, SNEGSKA (reference sequence). The CDR3 sequence: CSAKVADKTYEQYF. CDR3 nucleotide sequence: TGCAGTGCGAAAGTAGCGGACAAAACCTACGAGCAGTACTTC.

This clonotype has only a few counts. This chain connects TRBV7-3 to TRBJ2-2, with 9 bases matching TRBD2. Per the germline V gene, CDR1 is SGHTA and CDR2 is FQGTGA. The CDR3 has 16 residues. Germline trimming cut 5 bases from V and 6 bases from J; bases unmatched to any gene: 10. The CDR3 loop is CASSQNSGRAAGELFF. The DNA of the CDR3 is TGTGCCAGCAGCCAGAATAGCGGGAGAGCGGCCGGGGAGCTGTTTTTT.

This clonotype was seen only a few times. This sequence joins TRBV20-1 and TRBJ1-5; D is ambiguous. V was clipped by 5 bases and J by 6 bases, with 11 bases between them. The germline CDR1 and CDR2 sequences are DFQATT and SNEGSKA (reference sequence). CDR3 length: 12 residues. The CDR3 protein is CSAYGRGQPQHF. CDR3 in DNA: TGCAGTGCTTATGGGAGAGGTCAGCCCCAGCATTTT.